The entry below gives a single TCR beta chain sequence along with its context. A J-beta primer mix and a sample-barcoded 5' primer were used in a second PCR of roughly 6 to 11 cycles. One entry per CDR3 protein results from TCRdb running MiXCR on the 5' RACE reads. Of around 780,000 distinct CDR3 sequences detected, under 30% appear once; the ten largest clones hold approximately 2.9%. This entry comes from a study of blood T cells in healthy people across ages. The CDR3 runs 15 residues. The V gene's germline CDR1 is SGHRS and CDR2 YFSETQ. These same records also appear under a second study, on T cells of mothers and their children.

The receptor comes from a boy between 5 and 17 years old in good health. The chain is built from TRBV5-1 and TRBJ2-5, with TRBD2 matching over 10 bases. The tail of the sequence fits TRBJ2-1 better, so the J call may be wrong. Material: blood. The chain's CDR3 is CASSFSLAGSNEQFF. CDR3 in DNA: TGCGCCAGCAGCTTTTCACTAGCGGGGTCCAATGAGCAGTTCTTC.